This T cell receptor beta chain was identified during a study of OX40 agonist ivuxolimab in advanced cancers. Overall study context: Intravenous ivuxolimab at 0.01 to 10 mg/kg was given to patients every 2 weeks. Study results and caveats: People who partly responded at 0.1-3.0 mg/kg had some of the least clonal expansion seen. At 0.1 to 3.0 mg/kg and by week 6, clonal expansion occurred in CD4+ and CD8+ blood T cells. On average, a greater number of expanded clones characterised CD8+ T cells relative to CD4+.

V trimming: 7 bases; J trimming: 5 bases; junction bases outside the gene matches: 5. This CDR3 has 15 residues. The germline CDR1 and CDR2 sequences are LNHDA and SQIVND (reference sequence). Profiling relied on immunoSEQ multiplex PCR, and the TCRdb table lists in-frame clones only, not all of them. Of roughly 67,000 clones in the sample, roughly 84% are singletons; the top ten hold 1.5% to 2%. Points on this clone: The antigen is unknown.

This sequence originates from an adult with an advanced solid tumor such as melanoma, head and neck, liver or kidney cancer. This chain links TRBV19 with TRBJ2-6; TRBD1 matches at 10 bases. The source was CD4+ or CD8+ T cells sorted from blood, collected in a trial of the OX40 agonist ivuxolimab. The CDR3 DNA is TGTGCCAGTACGGACAGGGGGGATAGGGCCAACGTCCTGACTTTC. Protein product: CASTDRGDRANVLTF.